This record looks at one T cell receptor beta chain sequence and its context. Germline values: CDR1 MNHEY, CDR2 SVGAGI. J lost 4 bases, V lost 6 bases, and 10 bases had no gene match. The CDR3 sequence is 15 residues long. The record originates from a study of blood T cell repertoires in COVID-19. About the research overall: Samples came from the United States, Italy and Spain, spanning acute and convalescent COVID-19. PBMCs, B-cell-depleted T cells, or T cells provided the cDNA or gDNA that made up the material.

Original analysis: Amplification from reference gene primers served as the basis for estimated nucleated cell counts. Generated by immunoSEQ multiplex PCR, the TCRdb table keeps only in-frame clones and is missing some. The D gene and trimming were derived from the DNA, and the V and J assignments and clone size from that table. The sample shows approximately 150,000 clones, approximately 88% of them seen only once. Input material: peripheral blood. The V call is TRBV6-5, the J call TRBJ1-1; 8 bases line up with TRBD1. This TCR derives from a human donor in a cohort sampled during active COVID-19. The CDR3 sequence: CASRPIQGVGTEAFF. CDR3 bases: TGTGCCAGCAGACCCATACAGGGGGTTGGCACTGAAGCTTTCTTT.